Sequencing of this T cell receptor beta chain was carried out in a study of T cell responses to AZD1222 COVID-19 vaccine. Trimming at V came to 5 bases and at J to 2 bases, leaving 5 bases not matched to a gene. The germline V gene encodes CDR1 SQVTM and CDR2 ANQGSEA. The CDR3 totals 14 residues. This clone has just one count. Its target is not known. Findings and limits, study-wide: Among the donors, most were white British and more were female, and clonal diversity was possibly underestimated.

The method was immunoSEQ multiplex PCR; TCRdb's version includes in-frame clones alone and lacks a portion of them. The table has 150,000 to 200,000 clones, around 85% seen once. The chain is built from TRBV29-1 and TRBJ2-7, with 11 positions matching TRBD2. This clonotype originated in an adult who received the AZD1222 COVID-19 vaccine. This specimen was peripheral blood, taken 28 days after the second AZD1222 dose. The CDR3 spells CSVRGTSGTYEQYF. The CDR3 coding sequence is TGCAGCGTTCGCGGGACTAGCGGAACCTACGAGCAGTACTTC.